This T cell receptor (beta chain) originates from a study of human T cells and chemical hapten exposure. Study background: Recorded diagnoses among the mostly female patients were alopecia areata, totalis or universalis.

Time point in this sample: pre-sensitization, week 0. Treatment reported: therapeutic diphenylcyclopropenone sensitization with weekly scalp DPC. Unseparated into fractions, whole blood served as the source from which total RNA was extracted. This clonotype was detected a few times. Its antigen is unknown. MiXCR, run by TCRdb on the RACE reads, gives a single entry per CDR3 protein. The data contain 60,000 to 80,000 distinct CDR3 sequences, around 6.6% of them singletons. Study-wide findings and caveats: Among expanded TCRs, significantly more large CDR3 similarity clusters formed than among controls.

The sample was whole blood, taken in connection with sensitization to the hapten diphenylcyclopropenone (DPC). This receptor was obtained from a woman in her twenties or thirties with alopecia areata. Some clones in this sample may be carry-over from other donors' samples.

The CDR3 region is CASLWDRLANTGELFF. The CDR3 nucleotides are TGTGCCAGCTTGTGGGACAGGTTGGCGAACACCGGGGAGCTGTTTTTT. The V and J genes are TRBV2 and TRBJ2-2; 8 bases align to TRBD1. CDR3 length equals 16 residues. With 8 bases clipped from V and 0 bases from J, the junction kept 8 bases outside the gene matches. The germline V gene encodes CDR1 SNHLY and CDR2 FYNNEI.